This T cell receptor (beta chain) was sequenced during a study of CXCR3-negative and CXCR3-positive naive CD8 T cells. Study-level information: The TRB read total, approximately 150 million, broke down to about 1.5 +/- 0.3 million reads per library. Broader study findings: Similar TRBV-TRBJ gene usage was seen in naive CXCR3-negative and CXCR3-positive cells, but not in memory cells. Naive CXCR3-positive cells had TRB CDR3s more hydrophobic than those of CXCR3-negative naive cells.

On this clonotype itself: The target antigen is unknown.

UMI-labeled 5' RACE TRB cDNA libraries were prepared from the cells. TCRdb re-called the 5' RACE reads and gives one entry per CDR3 protein, without DNA. In total, the table holds tens of thousands of distinct CDR3 sequences. The CDR3 totals 16 residues. Germline CDR1 is DFQATT and CDR2 is SNEGSKA (reference sequence). The specimen sequenced was naive CXCR3+ CD8+ T cells from blood. Subset indicated: CD45RO-CCR7+CD27+CD95- naive CD8+ T cells expressing CXCR3 (TNR3+). The V call is TRBV20-1, the J call TRBJ1-4; TCRdb picks TRBD1, but there is no DNA to check that call. The clonotype was recovered from a human donor in good health. Some clones in this sample may be carry-over from other donors' samples. CDR3 protein: CSAPHHPGQDGEKLFF.